A selection of T cell receptor beta chains follows, all from one sample in a study of CD8+CD57+ T cells in acquired aplastic anemia. TCRdb fed the reads into MiXCR, producing one record per CDR3 protein. The sample gives fewer than 45,000 distinct CDR3 sequences, more than 75% of which show up once; roughly 22% is in the top ten. Sequencing was carried out using sorted CD4+, CD8+, or CD8+CD57+ T cells (not recorded which) from PBMCs. The receptors derive from a human donor in good health, serving as a control. Each CDR3 is given with its conserved first and last residue. A D gene is named only where the DNA matches it firmly. Expanded clones get a size class; other rows say once, few or many, or leave the size out.

TRBV15	TRBJ2-3	-	-	TGTGCCACCAGCAGGGAAACAGGGACGCAGTATTTT	CATSRETGTQYF
TRBV6-4	TRBJ2-3	large	TRBD2	TGTGCCAGCAGTGCGGCGGGGGGGGCAGATACGCAGTATTTT	CASSAAGGADTQYF
TRBV24-1	TRBJ1-2	few	-	TGTGCCACCAGTGATGGACCGAATTCAAACTATGGCTACACCTTC	CATSDGPNSNYGYTF
TRBV15	TRBJ2-7	-	TRBD1	TGTGCCACCAACCCGGGACAGGGATTGGACGAGCAGTACTTC	CATNPGQGLDEQYF
TRBV7-2	TRBJ1-5	once	TRBD1	TGTGCCAGCAGCCTTCGACAGGGAGATCAGCCCCAGCATTTT	CASSLRQGDQPQHF
TRBV2	TRBJ2-3	-	TRBD1	TGTGCCAGCCTTAGGGGACAGGGTACAGATACGCAGTATTTT	CASLRGQGTDTQYF
TRBV2	TRBJ1-2	medium-sized	-	TGTGCCAGCAGTGAAGCGGGCCCGGGCAGGGCCCTAGCTAACTATGGCTACACCTTC	CASSEAGPGRALANYGYTF
TRBV7-9	TRBJ2-7	-	-	TGTGCCAGCAGCTTAGGGGGGGAATGGAACGAGCAGTACTTC	CASSLGGEWNEQYF
TRBV15	TRBJ2-7	-	-	TGTGCCACCAGCAGAGATACAGGGTCGTACGAGCAGTACTTC	CATSRDTGSYEQYF
TRBV7-9	TRBJ2-1	medium-sized	-	TGTGCCAGCATGGGCCTTAGCTCCTACAATGAGCAGTTCTTC	CASMGLSSYNEQFF
TRBV15	TRBJ1-1	-	-	TGTGCCACCAGCGGCAGGGCCCGGGACACTGAAGCTTTCTTT	CATSGRARDTEAFF
TRBV9	TRBJ1-6	few	-	TGTGCCAGCAGCGTAGTACAGACTAATTCACCCCTCCACTTT	CASSVVQTNSPLHF
TRBV5-1	TRBJ1-1	-	-	TGCGCCAGCAGCTTCAGCATCGTGAACACTGAAGCTTTCTTT	CASSFSIVNTEAFF
TRBV2	TRBJ2-7	-	TRBD1	TGTGCCACCAGGACAGGGGGGATCAAAGAGCAGTACTTC	CATRTGGIKEQYF
TRBV19	TRBJ1-2	once	-	TGTGCCAGTAGTATACAGAACTATGGCTACACCTTC	CASSIQNYGYTF
TRBV19	TRBJ1-5	-	-	TGTGCCAGTAGTCCCCTGAGGGAGCCCCAGCATTTT	CASSPLREPQHF
TRBV2	TRBJ2-1	few	-	TGTGCCAGCAGTGAAGCGATCCGGTGGGGCAATGAGCAGTTCTTC	CASSEAIRWGNEQFF
TRBV7-9	TRBJ2-5	-	-	TGTGCCAGCAGCCTTAGCGTGGAGACCCAGTACTTC	CASSLSVETQYF
TRBV12-3/TRBV12-4	TRBJ2-1	-	TRBD1	TGTGCCAGCAGTTTAGCGACAGGGGGCGGTGAGCAGTTCTTC	CASSLATGGGEQFF
TRBV5-6	TRBJ1-6	-	-	TGTGCCAGCAGCCTGGGACGGAAAAATTCACCCCTCCACTTT	CASSLGRKNSPLHF
TRBV10-3	TRBJ2-5	-	-	TGTGCCATCAGTGAGTCGGGGGGACTGCAAGAGACCCAGTACTTC	CAISESGGLQETQYF
TRBV24-1	TRBJ2-1	-	TRBD2	TGTGCCACCAGTGATTTGACTAGCGGGGGGGATGAGCAGTTCTTC	CATSDLTSGGDEQFF
TRBV2	TRBJ1-2	-	TRBD1	TGTGCCAGCAGTGATGGGACAGAGTATGGCTACACCTTC	CASSDGTEYGYTF
TRBV7-2	TRBJ2-3	-	-	TGTGCCAGCGAGGGGGGCGGGACAGATACGCAGTATTTT	CASEGGGTDTQYF
TRBV24-1	TRBJ2-7	-	TRBD1	TGTGCCACCAGTGATTCGGGACAGGGGGCGGGGGAGCAGTACTTC	CATSDSGQGAGEQYF
TRBV6-2/TRBV6-3	TRBJ2-7	-	-	TGTGCCAGCTCCGGGACATCCTACGAGCAGTACTTC	CASSGTSYEQYF
TRBV19	TRBJ1-6	-	-	TGTGCCAGTAGTATTGGTCAGTCCCATGGTTCACCCCTCCACTTT	CASSIGQSHGSPLHF
TRBV19	TRBJ2-5	-	-	TGTGCCGGTAGTATACAGATCCAAGAGACCCAGTACTTC	CAGSIQIQETQYF
TRBV2	TRBJ2-3	-	-	TGTGCCAGCAGTGAACAGGGGGGTAGAGATACGCAGTATTTT	CASSEQGGRDTQYF
TRBV29-1	TRBJ1-1	-	TRBD1	TGCAGCGCCTCGTGGACAGGGGACACTGAAGCTCTCTTT	CSASWTGDTEALF
TRBV6-2/TRBV6-3	TRBJ2-2	once	TRBD1	TGTGCCAGCGGTTACTCTGGGACAGGGAACACCGGGGAGCTGTTTTTT	CASGYSGTGNTGELFF
TRBV2	TRBJ2-7	-	-	TGTGCCAGCAGTTGGCGCCTAAACAGCTACGAGCAGTACTTC	CASSWRLNSYEQYF
TRBV25-1	TRBJ2-5	-	-	TGTGCCAGCAGTGATACCCGGGGAAAGGGGTCTTTTAAGACCCAGTACTTC	CASSDTRGKGSFKTQYF
TRBV7-6	TRBJ2-5	-	-	TGTGCCAGCAGCTTGAACCACCAAGAGACCCAGTACTTC	CASSLNHQETQYF
TRBV24-1	TRBJ2-5	-	-	TGTGCCACCAGTGACCGGGACGGGCTCGGGACCCAGTACTTC	CATSDRDGLGTQYF
TRBV15	TRBJ2-1	-	TRBD1	TGTGCCACCAGCAGGGTTACAGGGGGCAATGAGCAGTTCTTC	CATSRVTGGNEQFF
TRBV19	TRBJ1-1	-	-	TGTGCCAGTCAGCCCTCGAACCAGGGGCGGGAGGCTTTCTTT	CASQPSNQGREAFF
TRBV9	TRBJ2-5	-	TRBD2	TGTGCCAGCAGCCCAAGAGCGGGGGGCCTGGAGACCCAGTACTTC	CASSPRAGGLETQYF
TRBV3-1	TRBJ1-5	-	-	TGTGCCAGCAGCCAAGTAGGCAGGCAGCCCCAGCATTTT	CASSQVGRQPQHF
TRBV7-3	TRBJ1-3	-	-	TGTGCCAGCAGCTTAGGACCAGGGACTGGAAACACCATATATTTT	CASSLGPGTGNTIYF
TRBV9	TRBJ2-5	once	-	TGCGCCAGCAGTGACGAGGTGGGGGCTGAGACCCAGTACTTC	CASSDEVGAETQYF
TRBV15	TRBJ2-1	few	TRBD2	TGTGCCACCAGCAGAGATCGGGGGGGGGCCGATGAGCAGTTCTTC	CATSRDRGGADEQFF
TRBV29-1	TRBJ1-1	-	-	TGCAGCGTTGAAAGGGGAACCGACACTGCAGCTTTCTTT	CSVERGTDTAAFF
TRBV11-3	TRBJ1-2	-	-	TGTGCCAGCAGCTTCGGGGCGGTGAGTTCGGATGGCTACACCTTC	CASSFGAVSSDGYTF
TRBV7-2	TRBJ2-5	-	TRBD2	TGTGCCAGCAGCCAATTCGGGGGGATCCAAGAGACCCAGTACTTC	CASSQFGGIQETQYF
TRBV2	TRBJ2-7	-	TRBD2	TGTGCCAGCAGTCCGCTAGCGGGAGGAACCTACGAGCAGTACTTC	CASSPLAGGTYEQYF
TRBV9	TRBJ1-2	once	TRBD1	TGTGCCAGCAGCGAATCGGGACAGCCGGATGGCTACACCTTC	CASSESGQPDGYTF
TRBV24-1	TRBJ2-5	-	TRBD1	TGTGCCACCAGTGACCGTGACAGGGGGAAAGAGACCCAGTACTTC	CATSDRDRGKETQYF
TRBV20-1	TRBJ1-1	-	-	TGCAGTGCTAGCGGAGATAACACTGAAGCTTTCTTT	CSASGDNTEAFF
TRBV19	TRBJ2-5	-	TRBD2	TGTGCCAGTAGTACAGCCGTAGCGGGCCAAGAGACCCAGTACTTC	CASSTAVAGQETQYF
TRBV2	TRBJ1-4	once	-	TGTGCCAGCACCCATCCACAGGGAAGTAATGAAAAACTGTTTTTT	CASTHPQGSNEKLFF
TRBV20-1	TRBJ2-6	-	-	TGCAGTGCCAGTAATCGCTCTGGGGCCAACGTCCTGACTTTC	CSASNRSGANVLTF